This TCR beta chain was identified in a study of identical twins. Germline V gives CDR1 SGHTA, CDR2 FQGNSA. CDR3 length equals 14 residues. Deletions cut 5 bases from V and 3 bases from J, with 13 bases between. In this sample, this clonotype turned up a few times. Using its own MiXCR run on the 5' RACE reads, TCRdb lists one record per CDR3 protein. The sample lists about 190,000 distinct CDR3 sequences, 15% to 20% seen once, with 35% to 50% in the top ten. The sample also formed part of further work on T cells expressing NK-cell markers.

This clonotype was obtained from a woman aged 18-30 years in good health. The sample taken for sequencing was CD8+ T cells sorted from blood. The J gene is TRBJ1-1, the V gene TRBV7-2; possible D gene TRBD1, 5 bases. The CDR3 nucleotides read TGTGCCAGCAGCCCTTGGGACGGTCACACTGAAGCTTTCTTT. It yields the protein CASSPWDGHTEAFF. The full variable domain, rest sourced from reference TRBV7-2 and TRBJ1-1, is GAGVSQSPSNKVTEKGKDVELRCDPISGHTALYWYRQSLGQGLEFLIYFQGNSAPDKSGLPSDRFSAERTGGSVSTLTIQRTQQEDSAVYLCASSPWDGHTEAFFGQGTRLTVV.